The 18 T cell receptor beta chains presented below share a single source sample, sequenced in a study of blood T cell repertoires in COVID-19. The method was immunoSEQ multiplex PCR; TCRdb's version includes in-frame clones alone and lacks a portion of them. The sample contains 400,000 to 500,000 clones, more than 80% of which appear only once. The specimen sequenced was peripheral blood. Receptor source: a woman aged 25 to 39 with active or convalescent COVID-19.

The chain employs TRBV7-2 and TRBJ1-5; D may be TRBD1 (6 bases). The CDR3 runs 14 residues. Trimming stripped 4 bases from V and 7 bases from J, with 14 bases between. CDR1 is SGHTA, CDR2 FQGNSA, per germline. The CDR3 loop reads CASSSAGAGQPQHF. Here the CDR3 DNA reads TGTGCCAGCAGCTCCGCGGGGGCTGGCCAGCCCCAGCATTTT.

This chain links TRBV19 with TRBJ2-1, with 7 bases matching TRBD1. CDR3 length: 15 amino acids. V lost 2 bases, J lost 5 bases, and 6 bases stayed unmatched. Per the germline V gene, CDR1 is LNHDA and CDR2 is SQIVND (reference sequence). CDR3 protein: CASSITGVDHNEQFF. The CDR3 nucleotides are TGTGCCAGTAGTATAACAGGGGTGGACCACAATGAGCAGTTCTTC.

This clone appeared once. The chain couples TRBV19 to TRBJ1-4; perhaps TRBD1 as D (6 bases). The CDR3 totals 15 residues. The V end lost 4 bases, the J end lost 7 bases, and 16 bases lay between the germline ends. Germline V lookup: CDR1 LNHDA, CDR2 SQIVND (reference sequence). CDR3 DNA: TGTGCCAGTAGTACCCTTCCGAGGACAGTTGAAAAACTGTTTTTT. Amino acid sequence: CASSTLPRTVEKLFF.

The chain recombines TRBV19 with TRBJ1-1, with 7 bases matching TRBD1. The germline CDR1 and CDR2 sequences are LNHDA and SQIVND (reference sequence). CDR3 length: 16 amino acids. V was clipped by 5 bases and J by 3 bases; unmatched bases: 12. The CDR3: CASSLRTGRVDTEAFF. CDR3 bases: TGTGCCAGTAGTCTCCGGACAGGAAGGGTCGACACTGAAGCTTTCTTT.

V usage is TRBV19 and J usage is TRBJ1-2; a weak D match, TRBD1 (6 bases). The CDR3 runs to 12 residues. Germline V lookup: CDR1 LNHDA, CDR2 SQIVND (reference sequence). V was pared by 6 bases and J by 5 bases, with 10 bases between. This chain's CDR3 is CASRQGAYGYTF. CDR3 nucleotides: TGTGCCAGTAGACAGGGTGCATATGGCTACACCTTC. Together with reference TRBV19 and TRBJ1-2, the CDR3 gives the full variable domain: DGGITQSPKYLFRKEGQNVTLSCEQNLNHDAMYWYRQDPGQGLRLIYYSQIVNDFQKGDIAEGYSVSREKKESFPLTVTSAQKNPTAFYLCASRQGAYGYTFGSGTRLTVV.

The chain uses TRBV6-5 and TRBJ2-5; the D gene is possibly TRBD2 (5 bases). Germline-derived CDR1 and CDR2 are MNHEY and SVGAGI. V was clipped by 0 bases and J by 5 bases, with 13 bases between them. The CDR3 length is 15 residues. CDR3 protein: CASSYSRGLVETQYF. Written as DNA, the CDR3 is TGTGCCAGCAGTTACTCTCGGGGTCTTGTGGAGACCCAGTACTTC.

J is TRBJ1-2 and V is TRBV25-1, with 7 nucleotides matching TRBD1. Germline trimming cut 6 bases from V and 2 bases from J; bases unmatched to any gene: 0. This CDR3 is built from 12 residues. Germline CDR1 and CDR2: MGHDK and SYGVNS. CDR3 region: CASRGQNYGYTF. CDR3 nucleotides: TGTGCCAGCAGGGGACAGAACTATGGCTACACCTTC.

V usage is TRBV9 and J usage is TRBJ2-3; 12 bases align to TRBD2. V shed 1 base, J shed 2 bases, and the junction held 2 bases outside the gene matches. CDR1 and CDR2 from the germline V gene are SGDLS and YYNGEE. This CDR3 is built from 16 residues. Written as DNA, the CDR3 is TGTGCCAGCAGCGTAACTAGCGGGGGGCCCACAGATACGCAGTATTTT. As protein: CASSVTSGGPTDTQYF.

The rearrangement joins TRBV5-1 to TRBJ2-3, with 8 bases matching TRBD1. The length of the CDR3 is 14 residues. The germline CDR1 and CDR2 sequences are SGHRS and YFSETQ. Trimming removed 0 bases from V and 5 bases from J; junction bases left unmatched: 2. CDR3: CASSLGQGIDTQYF. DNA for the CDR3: TGCGCCAGCAGCTTGGGACAGGGGATAGATACGCAGTATTTT.

The CDR3 nucleotides read TGTGCCAGCAGCCAACGGGGGGGCACAGATACGCAGTATTTT. Protein product: CASSQRGGTDTQYF. The chain has TRBV3-1 (or the pseudogene TRBV3-2) and TRBJ2-3; 7 positions agree with TRBD2. The germline CDR1 and CDR2 sequences are LGHDT and YNNKEL (reference sequence). This CDR3 comprises 14 residues. V shed 2 bases, J shed 1 base, and the junction held 0 bases outside the gene matches.

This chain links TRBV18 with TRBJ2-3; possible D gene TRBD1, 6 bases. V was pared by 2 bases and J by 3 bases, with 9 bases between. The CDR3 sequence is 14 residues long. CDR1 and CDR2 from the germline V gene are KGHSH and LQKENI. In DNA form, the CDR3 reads TGTGCCAGCTCACCAGGCAGGGGAACAGATACGCAGTATTTT. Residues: CASSPGRGTDTQYF.

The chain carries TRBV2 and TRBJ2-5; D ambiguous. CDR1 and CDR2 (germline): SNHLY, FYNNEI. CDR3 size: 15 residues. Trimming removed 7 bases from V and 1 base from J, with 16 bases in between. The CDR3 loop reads CASTEPTYVQETQYF. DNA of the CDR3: TGTGCCAGCACCGAGCCGACATATGTCCAAGAGACCCAGTACTTC.

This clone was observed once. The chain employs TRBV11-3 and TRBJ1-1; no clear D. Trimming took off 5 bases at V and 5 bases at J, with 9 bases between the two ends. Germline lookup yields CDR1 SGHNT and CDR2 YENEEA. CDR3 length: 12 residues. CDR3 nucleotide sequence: TGTGCCAGCAGCATTTCGGGTACTGAAGCTTTCTTT. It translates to CASSISGTEAFF. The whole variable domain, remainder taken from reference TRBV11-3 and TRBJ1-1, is EAGVVQSPRYKIIEKKQPVAFWCNPISGHNTLYWYLQNLGQGPELLIRYENEEAVDDSQLPKDRFSAERLKGVDSTLKIQPAELGDSAVYLCASSISGTEAFFGQGTRLTVV.

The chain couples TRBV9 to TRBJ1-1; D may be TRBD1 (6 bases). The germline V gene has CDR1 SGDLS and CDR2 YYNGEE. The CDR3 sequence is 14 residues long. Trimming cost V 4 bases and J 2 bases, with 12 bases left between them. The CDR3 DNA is TGTGCCAGCAGCCCCCAGGGGCCCAACACTGAAGCTTTCTTT. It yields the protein CASSPQGPNTEAFF.

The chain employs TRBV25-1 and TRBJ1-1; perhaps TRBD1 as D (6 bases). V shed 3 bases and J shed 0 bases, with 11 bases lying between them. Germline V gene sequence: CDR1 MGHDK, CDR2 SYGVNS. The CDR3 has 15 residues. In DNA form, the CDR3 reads TGTGCCAGCAGTGACTGGGACAAAATGAACACTGAAGCTTTCTTT. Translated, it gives CASSDWDKMNTEAFF.

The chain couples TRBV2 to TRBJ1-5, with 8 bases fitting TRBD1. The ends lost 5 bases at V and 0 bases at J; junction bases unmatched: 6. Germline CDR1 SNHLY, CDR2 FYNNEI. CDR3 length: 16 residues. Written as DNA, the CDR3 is TGTGCCAGCAGTTCAGGACAGGGCCTTAGCAATCAGCCCCAGCATTTT. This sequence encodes CASSSGQGLSNQPQHF.

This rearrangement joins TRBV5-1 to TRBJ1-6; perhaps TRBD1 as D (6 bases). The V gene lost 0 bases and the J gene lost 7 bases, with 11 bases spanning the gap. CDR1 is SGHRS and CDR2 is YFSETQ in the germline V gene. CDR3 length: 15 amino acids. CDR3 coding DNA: TGCGCCAGCAGCTTGGACGGGGGGCGGAATTCACCCCTCCACTTT. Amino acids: CASSLDGGRNSPLHF.

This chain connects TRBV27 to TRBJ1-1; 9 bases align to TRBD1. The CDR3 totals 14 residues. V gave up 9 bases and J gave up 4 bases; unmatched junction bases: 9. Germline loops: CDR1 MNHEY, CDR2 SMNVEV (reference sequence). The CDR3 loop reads CASRFETGGTEAFF. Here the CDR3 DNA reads TGTGCCAGTCGCTTCGAGACAGGGGGCACTGAAGCTTTCTTT.